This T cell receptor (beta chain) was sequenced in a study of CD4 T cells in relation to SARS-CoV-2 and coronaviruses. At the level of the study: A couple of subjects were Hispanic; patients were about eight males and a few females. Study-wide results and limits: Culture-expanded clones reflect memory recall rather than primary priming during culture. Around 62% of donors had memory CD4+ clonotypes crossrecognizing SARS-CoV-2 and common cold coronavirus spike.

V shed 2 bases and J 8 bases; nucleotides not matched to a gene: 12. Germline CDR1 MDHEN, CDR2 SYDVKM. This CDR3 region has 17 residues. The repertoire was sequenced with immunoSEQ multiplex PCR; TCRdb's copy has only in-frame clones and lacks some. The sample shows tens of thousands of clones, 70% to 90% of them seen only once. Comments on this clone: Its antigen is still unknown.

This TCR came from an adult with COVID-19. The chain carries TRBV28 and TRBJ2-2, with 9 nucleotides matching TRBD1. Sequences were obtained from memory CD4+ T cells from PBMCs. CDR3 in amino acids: CASSLNLGQGSKGELFF. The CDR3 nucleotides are TGTGCCAGCAGTTTAAATCTGGGACAGGGTAGTAAAGGGGAGCTGTTTTTT.